The following is a T cell receptor (beta chain) sequence with its context. Original processing notes: Counts of nucleated cells, estimated from reference gene primer amplification, were obtained. Using immunoSEQ multiplex PCR, the repertoire was profiled, and TCRdb retains in-frame clones only, with some absent. V, J and clone size reflect that table, while D and trimming were determined from the DNA. The repertoire holds roughly 190,000 clones, with over 75% as singletons. This sample stems from a study of blood T cell repertoires in COVID-19. About the research overall: T cells, B-cell-depleted T cells, or PBMCs provided the cDNA or gDNA that served as material.

The length of the CDR3 is 17 residues. The germline gives CDR1 MGHRA, CDR2 YSYEKL. Trimming removed 1 base from V and 7 bases from J, with 22 bases in between. This rearrangement joins TRBV4-1 to TRBJ1-1; D is unclear. This sequence was found in a man between 45 and 60 years old with acute or convalescent COVID-19. Sequenced input: peripheral blood. In DNA, the CDR3 is TGCGCCAGCAGCCAAGGACCTACCGGGTCGAACTTAGGTGAAGCTTTCTTT. Protein sequence: CASSQGPTGSNLGEAFF.